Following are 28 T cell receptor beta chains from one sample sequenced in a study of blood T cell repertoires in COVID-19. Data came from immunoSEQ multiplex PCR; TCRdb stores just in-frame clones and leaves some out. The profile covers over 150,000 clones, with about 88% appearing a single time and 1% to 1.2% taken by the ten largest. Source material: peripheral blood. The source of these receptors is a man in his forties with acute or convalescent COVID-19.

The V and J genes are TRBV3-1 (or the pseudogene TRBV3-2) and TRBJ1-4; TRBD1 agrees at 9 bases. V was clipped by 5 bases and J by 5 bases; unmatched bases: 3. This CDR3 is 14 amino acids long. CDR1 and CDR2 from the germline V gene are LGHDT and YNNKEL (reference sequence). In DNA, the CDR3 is TGTGCCAGCAGCAACAGGGGGCCCAATGAAAAACTGTTTTTT. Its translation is CASSNRGPNEKLFF.

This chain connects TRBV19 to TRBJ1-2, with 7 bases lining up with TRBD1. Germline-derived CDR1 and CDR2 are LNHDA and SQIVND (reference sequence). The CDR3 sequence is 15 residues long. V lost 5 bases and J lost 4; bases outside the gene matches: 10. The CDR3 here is CASSFGGTAGYGYTF. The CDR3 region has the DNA TGTGCCAGTAGTTTTGGGGGGACAGCCGGCTATGGCTACACCTTC.

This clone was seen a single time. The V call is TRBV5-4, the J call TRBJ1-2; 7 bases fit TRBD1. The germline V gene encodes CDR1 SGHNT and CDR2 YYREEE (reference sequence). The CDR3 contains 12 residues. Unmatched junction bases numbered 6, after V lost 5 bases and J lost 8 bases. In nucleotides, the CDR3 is TGTGCCAGCAGTATGACAGGGTACGGCTACACCTTC. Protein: CASSMTGYGYTF.

CDR3: CASSPWDRLYEQYF. The CDR3 DNA follows: TGTGCCAGCAGCCCGTGGGACAGGCTCTACGAGCAGTACTTC. The chain recombines TRBV7-9 with TRBJ2-7; 8 nucleotides agree with TRBD1. The J segment lost 3 bases and the V segment lost 5 bases, leaving 6 bases of the junction unmatched. The V gene's germline CDR1 is SEHNR and CDR2 FQNEAQ (reference sequence). The CDR3 extends over 14 amino acids. Complete variable domain (other parts from reference TRBV7-9 and TRBJ2-7): DTGVSQNPRHKITKRGQNVTFRCDPISEHNRLYWYRQTLGQGPEFLTYFQNEAQLEKSRLLSDRFSAERPKGSFSTLEIQRTEQGDSAMYLCASSPWDRLYEQYFGPGTRLTVT.

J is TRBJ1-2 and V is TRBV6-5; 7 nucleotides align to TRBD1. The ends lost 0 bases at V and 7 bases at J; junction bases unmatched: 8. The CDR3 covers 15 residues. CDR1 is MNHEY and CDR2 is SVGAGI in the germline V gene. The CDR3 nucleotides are TGTGCCAGCAGTTACTCGACAGGGAACTCGGGTGGCTACACCTTC. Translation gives CASSYSTGNSGGYTF.

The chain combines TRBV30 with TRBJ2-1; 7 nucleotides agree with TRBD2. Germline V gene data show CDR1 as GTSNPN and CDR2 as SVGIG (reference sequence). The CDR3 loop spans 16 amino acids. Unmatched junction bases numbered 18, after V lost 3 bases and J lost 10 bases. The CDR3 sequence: CAWRLSAPRYGGEQFF. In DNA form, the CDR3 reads TGTGCCTGGAGGCTATCCGCTCCGCGGTACGGGGGGGAGCAGTTCTTC. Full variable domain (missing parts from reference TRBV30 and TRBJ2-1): SQTIHQWPATLVQPVGSPLSLECTVEGTSNPNLYWYRQAAGRGLQLLFYSVGIGQISSEVPQNLSASRPQDRQFILSSKKLLLSDSGFYLCAWRLSAPRYGGEQFFGPGTRLTVL.

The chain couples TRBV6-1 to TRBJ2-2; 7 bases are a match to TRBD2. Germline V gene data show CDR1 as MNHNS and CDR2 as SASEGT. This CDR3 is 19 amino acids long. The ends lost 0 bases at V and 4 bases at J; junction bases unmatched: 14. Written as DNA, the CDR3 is TGTGCCAGCAGTGAAGCGCCATTCCGATCAAGGGAGGGCACCGGGGAGCTGTTTTTT. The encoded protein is CASSEAPFRSREGTGELFF.

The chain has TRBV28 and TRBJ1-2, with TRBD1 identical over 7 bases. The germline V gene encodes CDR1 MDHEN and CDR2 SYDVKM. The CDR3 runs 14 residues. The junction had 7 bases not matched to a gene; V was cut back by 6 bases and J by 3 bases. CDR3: CASRTGTVHYGYTF. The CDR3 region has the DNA TGTGCCAGCAGGACAGGGACCGTTCACTATGGCTACACCTTC.

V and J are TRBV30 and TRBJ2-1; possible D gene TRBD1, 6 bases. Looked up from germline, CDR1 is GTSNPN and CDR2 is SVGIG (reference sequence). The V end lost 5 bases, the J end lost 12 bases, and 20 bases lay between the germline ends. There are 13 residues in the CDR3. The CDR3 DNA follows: TGTGCCTGGGGTGATTACAGGGTTCGGGGGCAGTTCTTC. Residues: CAWGDYRVRGQFF.

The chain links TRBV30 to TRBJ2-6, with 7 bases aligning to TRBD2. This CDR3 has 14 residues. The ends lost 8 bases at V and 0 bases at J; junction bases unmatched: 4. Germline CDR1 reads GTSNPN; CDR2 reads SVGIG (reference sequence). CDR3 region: CAATGGSGANVLTF. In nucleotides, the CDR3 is TGTGCCGCCACGGGGGGCTCTGGGGCCAACGTCCTGACTTTC.

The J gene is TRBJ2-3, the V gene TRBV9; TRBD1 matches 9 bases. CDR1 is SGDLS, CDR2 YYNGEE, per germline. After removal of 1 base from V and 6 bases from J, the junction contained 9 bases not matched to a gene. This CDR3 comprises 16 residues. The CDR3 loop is CASSVSLDRGTDTQYF. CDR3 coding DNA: TGTGCCAGCAGCGTATCCCTCGACAGGGGGACCGATACGCAGTATTTT.

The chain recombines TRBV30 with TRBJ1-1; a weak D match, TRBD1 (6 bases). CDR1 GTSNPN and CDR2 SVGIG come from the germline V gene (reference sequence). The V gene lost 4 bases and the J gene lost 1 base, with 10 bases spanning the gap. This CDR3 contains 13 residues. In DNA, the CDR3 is TGTGCCTGGAACGGACAGTCGAACACTGAAGCTTTCTTT. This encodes CAWNGQSNTEAFF. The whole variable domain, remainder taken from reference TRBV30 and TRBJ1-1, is SQTIHQWPATLVQPVGSPLSLECTVEGTSNPNLYWYRQAAGRGLQLLFYSVGIGQISSEVPQNLSASRPQDRQFILSSKKLLLSDSGFYLCAWNGQSNTEAFFGQGTRLTVV.

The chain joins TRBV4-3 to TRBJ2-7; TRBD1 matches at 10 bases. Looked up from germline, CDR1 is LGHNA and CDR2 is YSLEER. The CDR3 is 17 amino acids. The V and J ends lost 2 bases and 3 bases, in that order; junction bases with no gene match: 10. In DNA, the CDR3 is TGCGCCAGCAGCCAAACTTACCTAGGACAGGGGGACTACGAGCAGTACTTC. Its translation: CASSQTYLGQGDYEQYF.

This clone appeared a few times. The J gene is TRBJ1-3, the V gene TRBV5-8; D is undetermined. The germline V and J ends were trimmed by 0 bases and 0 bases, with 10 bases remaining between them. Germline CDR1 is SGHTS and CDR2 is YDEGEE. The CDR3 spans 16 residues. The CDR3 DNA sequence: TGTGCCAGCAGCTTGGAAGCTATATTCTCTGGAAACACCATATATTTT. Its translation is CASSLEAIFSGNTIYF.

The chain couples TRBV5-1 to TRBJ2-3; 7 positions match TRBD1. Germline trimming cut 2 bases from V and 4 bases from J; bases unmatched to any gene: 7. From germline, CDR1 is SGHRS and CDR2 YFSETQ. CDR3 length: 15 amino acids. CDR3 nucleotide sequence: TGCGCCAGCAGCTTCACAGGGGTTGGTGCAGATACGCAGTATTTT. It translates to CASSFTGVGADTQYF.

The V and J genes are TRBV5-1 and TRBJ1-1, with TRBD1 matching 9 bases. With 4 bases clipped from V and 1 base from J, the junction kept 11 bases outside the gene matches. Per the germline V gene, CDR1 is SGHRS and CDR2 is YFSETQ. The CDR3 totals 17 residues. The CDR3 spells CASSKTTPGQGNTEAFF. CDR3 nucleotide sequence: TGCGCCAGCAGCAAGACCACACCGGGACAGGGGAACACTGAAGCTTTCTTT.

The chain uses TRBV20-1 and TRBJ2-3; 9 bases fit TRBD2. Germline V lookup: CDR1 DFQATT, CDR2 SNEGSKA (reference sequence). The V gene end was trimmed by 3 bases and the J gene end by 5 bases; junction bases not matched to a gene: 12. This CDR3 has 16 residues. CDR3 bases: TGCAGTGCTAGTAGTCTAGCGGGGTTCCCGGGAGATACGCAGTATTTT. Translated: CSASSLAGFPGDTQYF.

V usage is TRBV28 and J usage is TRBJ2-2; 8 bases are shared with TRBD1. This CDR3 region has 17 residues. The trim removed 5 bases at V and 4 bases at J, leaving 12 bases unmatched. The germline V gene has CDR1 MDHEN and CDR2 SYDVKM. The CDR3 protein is CASSGNAGQGITGELFF. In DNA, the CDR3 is TGTGCCAGCAGTGGAAATGCTGGACAGGGTATCACCGGGGAGCTGTTTTTT. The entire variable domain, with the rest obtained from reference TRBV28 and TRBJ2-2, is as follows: DVKVTQSSRYLVKRTGEKVFLECVQDMDHENMFWYRQDPGLGLRLIYFSYDVKMKEKGDIPEGYSVSREKKERFSLILESASTNQTSMYLCASSGNAGQGITGELFFGEGSRLTVL.

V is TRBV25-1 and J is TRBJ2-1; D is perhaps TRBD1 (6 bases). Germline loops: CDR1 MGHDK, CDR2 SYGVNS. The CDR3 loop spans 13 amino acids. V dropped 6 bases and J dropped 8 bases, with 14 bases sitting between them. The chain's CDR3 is CASRANRAHEQFF. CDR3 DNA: TGTGCCAGCAGGGCCAACAGGGCACATGAGCAGTTCTTC.

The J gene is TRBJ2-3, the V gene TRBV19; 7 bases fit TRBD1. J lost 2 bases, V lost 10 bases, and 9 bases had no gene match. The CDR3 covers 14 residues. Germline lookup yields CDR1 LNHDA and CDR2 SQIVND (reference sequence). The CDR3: CATRDSTTTDTQYF. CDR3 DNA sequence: TGTGCCACCCGGGACAGCACTACCACAGATACGCAGTATTTT. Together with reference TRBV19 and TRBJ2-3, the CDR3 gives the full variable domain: DGGITQSPKYLFRKEGQNVTLSCEQNLNHDAMYWYRQDPGQGLRLIYYSQIVNDFQKGDIAEGYSVSREKKESFPLTVTSAQKNPTAFYLCATRDSTTTDTQYFGPGTRLTVL.

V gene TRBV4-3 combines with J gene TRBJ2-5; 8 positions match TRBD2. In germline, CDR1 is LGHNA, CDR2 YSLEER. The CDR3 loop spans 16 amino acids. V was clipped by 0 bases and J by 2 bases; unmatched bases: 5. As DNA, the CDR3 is TGCGCCAGCAGCCAAGATGGCGGGGGGTCACAAGAGACCCAGTACTTC. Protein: CASSQDGGGSQETQYF.

The CDR3 protein is CASSTTGKGYTF. Here the CDR3 DNA reads TGTGCCAGCAGCACGACAGGGAAGGGCTACACCTTC. The chain is built from TRBV7-3 and TRBJ1-2; 7 bases fit TRBD1. CDR3 length: 12 amino acids. V was clipped by 5 bases and J by 8 bases; unmatched bases: 5. Per germline, CDR1 SGHTA and CDR2 FQGTGA. The variable domain in full, completed from reference TRBV7-3 and TRBJ1-2, reads GAGVSQTPSNKVTEKGKYVELRCDPISGHTALYWYRQSLGQGPEFLIYFQGTGAADDSGLPNDRFFAVRPEGSVSTLKIQRTERGDSAVYLCASSTTGKGYTFGSGTRLTVV.

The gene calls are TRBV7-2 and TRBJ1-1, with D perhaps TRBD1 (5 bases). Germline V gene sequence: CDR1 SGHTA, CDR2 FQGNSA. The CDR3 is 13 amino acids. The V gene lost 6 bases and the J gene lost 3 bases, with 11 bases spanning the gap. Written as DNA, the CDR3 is TGTGCCAGCAGTTGGGGGGTCGACACTGAAGCTTTCTTT. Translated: CASSWGVDTEAFF.

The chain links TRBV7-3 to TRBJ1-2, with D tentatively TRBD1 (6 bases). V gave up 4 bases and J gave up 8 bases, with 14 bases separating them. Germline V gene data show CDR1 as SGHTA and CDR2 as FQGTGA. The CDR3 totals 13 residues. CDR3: CASSSEDGTGYTF. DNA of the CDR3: TGTGCCAGCAGCTCCGAGGACGGGACAGGCTACACCTTC.

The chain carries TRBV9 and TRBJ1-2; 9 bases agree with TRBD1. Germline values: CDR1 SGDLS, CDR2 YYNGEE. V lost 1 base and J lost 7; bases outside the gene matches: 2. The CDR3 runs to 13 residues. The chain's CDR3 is CASSVTGGSGYTF. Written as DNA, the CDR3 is TGTGCCAGCAGCGTAACAGGGGGCAGTGGCTACACCTTC.

CDR3 DNA sequence: TGTGCCAGCACTAAGTTCGGGGGGAAACGGGCCGCGATTAACTATGGCTACACCTTC. Its translation: CASTKFGGKRAAINYGYTF. The V and J genes are TRBV27 and TRBJ1-2; tentatively, D is TRBD1 (5 bases). Germline assignment: CDR1 MNHEY and CDR2 SMNVEV (reference sequence). Trimming stripped 7 bases from V and 1 base from J, with 28 bases between. The CDR3 contains 19 residues.

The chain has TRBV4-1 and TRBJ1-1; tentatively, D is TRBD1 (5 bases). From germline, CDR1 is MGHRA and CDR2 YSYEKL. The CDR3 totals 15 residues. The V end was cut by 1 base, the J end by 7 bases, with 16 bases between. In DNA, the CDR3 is TGCGCCAGCAGCCAAGGTACCAGGGAGGCGATTGAAGCTTTCTTT. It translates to CASSQGTREAIEAFF.

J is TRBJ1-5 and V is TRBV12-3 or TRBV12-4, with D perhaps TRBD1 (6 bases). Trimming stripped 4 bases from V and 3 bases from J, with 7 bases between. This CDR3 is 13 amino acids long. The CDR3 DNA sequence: TGTGCCAGCAGTTGGACAGACAATCAGCCCCAGCATTTT. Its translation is CASSWTDNQPQHF.